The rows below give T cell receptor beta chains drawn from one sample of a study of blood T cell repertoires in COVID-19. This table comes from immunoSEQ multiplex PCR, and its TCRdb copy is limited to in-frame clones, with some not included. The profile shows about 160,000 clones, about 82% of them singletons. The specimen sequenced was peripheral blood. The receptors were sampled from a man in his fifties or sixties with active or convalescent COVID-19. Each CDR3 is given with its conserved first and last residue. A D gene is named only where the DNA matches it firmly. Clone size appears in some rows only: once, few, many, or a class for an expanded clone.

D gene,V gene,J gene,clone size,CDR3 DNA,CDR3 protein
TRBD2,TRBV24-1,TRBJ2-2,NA,TGTGCCACCAGTGATTTGGGACTAGGGTCGAACACCGGGGAGCTGTTTTTT,CATSDLGLGSNTGELFF
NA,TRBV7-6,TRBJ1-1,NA,TGTGCCAGCAGCACTCGGGAGGGAATGAGCACTGAAGCTTTCTTT,CASSTREGMSTEAFF
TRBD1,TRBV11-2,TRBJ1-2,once,TGTGCCAGCAGCCCAGGGGGCGGGGTCCCTAACTATGGCTACACCTTC,CASSPGGGVPNYGYTF
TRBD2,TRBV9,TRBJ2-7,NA,TGTGCCAGCAGCGTAGATGGGGCTAGCGGGGTAAACGGCTACGAGCAGTACTTC,CASSVDGASGVNGYEQYF
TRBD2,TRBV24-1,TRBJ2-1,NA,TGTGCCACCAGTGATCCGGGACTAGCGGGGAAGTACAATGAGCAGTTCTTC,CATSDPGLAGKYNEQFF
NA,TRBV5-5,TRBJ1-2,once,TGTGCCAGCAGCTTGGTGGGCCTTAACTATGGCTACACCTTC,CASSLVGLNYGYTF
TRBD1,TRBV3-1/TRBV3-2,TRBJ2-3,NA,TGTGCCAGCAGCCAAGAACCGGGACAGGGCACAGATACGCAGTATTTT,CASSQEPGQGTDTQYF
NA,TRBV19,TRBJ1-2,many,TGTGCCAGTAAGCTGACAGCCTTAGCTAACTATGGCTACACCTTC,CASKLTALANYGYTF
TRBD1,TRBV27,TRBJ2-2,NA,TGTGCCAGCCGGCCAGGGGGCGGGGAGCTGTTTTTT,CASRPGGGELFF
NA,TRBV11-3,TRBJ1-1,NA,TGTGCCAGCAGCTTTAACTCGAACACTGAAGCTTTCTTT,CASSFNSNTEAFF
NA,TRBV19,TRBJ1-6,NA,TGTGCCAGTAAATACGGGGGTGATTCCGGTTCACCCCTCCACTTT,CASKYGGDSGSPLHF
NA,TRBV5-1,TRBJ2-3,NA,TGCGCCAGCAGCCAGGCGACCACGAGCACAGATACGCAGTATTTT,CASSQATTSTDTQYF
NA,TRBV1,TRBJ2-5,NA,TGCACCAGCGGTAGCGGGAGCGAAGAGACCCAGTACTTC,CTSGSGSEETQYF
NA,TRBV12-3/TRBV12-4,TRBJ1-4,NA,TGTGCCAGCAGGTGGGGCGAGGTTGAAAAACTGTTTTTT,CASRWGEVEKLFF
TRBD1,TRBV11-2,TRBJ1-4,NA,TGTGCCAGCAGCTTAGAAGGTTTGCCAGGGGGTGAAAAACTGTTTTTT,CASSLEGLPGGEKLFF